The source of this T cell receptor (beta chain) is a study of metastatic and nonmetastatic thyroid tumors. Study overall: Malignant and benign thyroid patients had repertoires compared in peripheral blood and tumor or nodule tissue. Whole-study findings and limits: Patients with malignant thyroid tumors reportedly had significantly higher TCR beta diversity than those with benign nodules, in blood and tumor.

Not a single patient had been given any form of treatment at any point before undergoing thyroid surgery. The V end lost 0 bases, the J end lost 3 bases, and 5 bases lay between the germline ends. The CDR3 runs to 13 residues. CDR1 is MNHEY, CDR2 SVGAGI, per germline. This clone was detected many times. Antigen specificity is unknown. TCRdb reanalyzed the PCR reads with MiXCR. The table includes about 59,000 clones, roughly 16% detected once. The sequence derives from a male donor with papillary thyroid cancer or a benign thyroid nodule (not recorded which). Some clones in this sample may be carry-over from other donors' samples. Material: blood. The chain employs TRBV6-5 and TRBJ2-5, with no clear D. For the CDR3, the DNA is TGTGCCAGCAGTTACTCGGGCGAAGAGACCCAGTACTTC. Its protein is CASSYSGEETQYF.